This T cell receptor beta chain emerged from a study of T cells after yellow fever vaccination. This clonotype was detected only once. TCRdb re-analysed the 5' RACE reads in MiXCR, keeping a single row per CDR3 protein. The profile shows approximately 550,000 distinct CDR3 sequences, 15% to 20% of them singletons. Germline V gene data show CDR1 as MDHEN and CDR2 as SYDVKM. Trimming removed 5 bases at V and 10 bases at J, with 24 bases between. CDR3 length: 16 amino acids. The chain uses TRBV28 and TRBJ2-1; the D gene could be TRBD1 or TRBD2 (5 bases each). The source was PBMCs, collected 15 days after the yellow fever booster vaccination. This receptor was taken from a man aged 30 to 45 who received the YFV17D yellow fever vaccine. CDR3 amino acids: CASSVNGAFIAYEQFF. In DNA, the CDR3 is TGTGCCAGCAGTGTTAACGGGGCTTTCATAGCGTACGAGCAGTTCTTC.